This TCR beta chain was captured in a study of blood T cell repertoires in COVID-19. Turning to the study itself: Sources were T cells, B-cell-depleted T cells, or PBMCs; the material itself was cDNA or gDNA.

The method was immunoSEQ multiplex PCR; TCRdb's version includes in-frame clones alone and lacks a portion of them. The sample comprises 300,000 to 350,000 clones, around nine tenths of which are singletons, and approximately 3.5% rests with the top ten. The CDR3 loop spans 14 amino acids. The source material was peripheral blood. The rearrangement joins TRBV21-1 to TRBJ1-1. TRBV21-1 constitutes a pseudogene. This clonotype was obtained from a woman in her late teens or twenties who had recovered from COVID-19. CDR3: CASPLGEANTEAFF. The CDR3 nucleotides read TGTGCCAGCCCCTTAGGAGAGGCGAACACTGAAGCTTTCTTT.